One sample yielded the 10 T cell receptor beta chains listed below, sequenced in a study of T cell responses to AZD1222 COVID-19 vaccine. Data came from immunoSEQ multiplex PCR; TCRdb stores just in-frame clones and leaves some out. This sample has about 160,000 clones, with 90% to 95% found just once. This material consisted of peripheral blood, taken 28 days after the second AZD1222 dose. All receptors derive from an adult who received the AZD1222 COVID-19 vaccine.

The V call is TRBV5-1, the J call TRBJ1-3; the match to TRBD1 covers 8 bases. Per germline, CDR1 SGHRS and CDR2 YFSETQ. The junction had 9 bases not matched to a gene; V was cut back by 4 bases and J by 6 bases. This CDR3 has 15 amino acids. CDR3: CASSLGQGSANTIYF. The CDR3 bases are TGCGCCAGCAGCCTCGGACAGGGATCGGCAAACACCATATATTTT.

Worth noting for this clone: The junction and the germline gene differ at one end; a read error may be behind it. The chain uses TRBV5-4 and TRBJ2-1; D may be TRBD2 (5 bases). The CDR3 has 15 residues. Germline V gene sequence: CDR1 SGHNT, CDR2 YYREEE (reference sequence). The CDR3, as DNA: TGTGCCAGCAGTTTGGACTGGAGCTCCTACAATGAGCAGTTCTTC. It yields the protein CASSLDWSSYNEQFF.

V gene TRBV6-2 or TRBV6-3 combines with J gene TRBJ1-1; 9 bases match TRBD1. CDR3 length equals 14 residues. Trimming removed 1 base from V and 8 bases from J; junction bases left unmatched: 5. Germline values: CDR1 MNHEY, CDR2 SVGEGT. The CDR3 sequence is CASSYWDRVIEAFF. The CDR3 DNA reads TGTGCCAGCAGTTACTGGGACAGGGTAATAGAAGCTTTCTTT.

The chain links TRBV9 to TRBJ1-1, with D maybe TRBD1 (6 bases). V was shortened by 4 bases and J by 4 bases, with 14 bases between the two germline ends. The germline CDR1 and CDR2 sequences are SGDLS and YYNGEE. CDR3 length: 14 residues. This CDR3 is CASSPTRGPTEAFF. Here the CDR3 DNA reads TGTGCCAGCAGCCCAACCCGGGGGCCCACTGAAGCTTTCTTT.

This clone was seen a single time. J is TRBJ2-3 and V is TRBV13; D not certain. The germline gives CDR1 PRHDT, CDR2 FYEKMQ (reference sequence). V was trimmed by 2 bases and J by 5 bases, leaving 11 bases between them. The CDR3 runs to 14 residues. CDR3: CASSLPASGDTQYF. The CDR3 DNA reads as TGTGCCAGCAGCTTACCCGCCTCAGGAGATACGCAGTATTTT.

CDR3 amino acids: CSAIRGLAGTGELFF. The CDR3 DNA sequence: TGCAGCGCCATTCGAGGGCTAGCGGGGACCGGGGAGCTGTTTTTT. The chain employs TRBV29-1 and TRBJ2-2; 9 bases are shared with TRBD2. Losses at the gene ends were 7 bases for V and 5 bases for J; bases not matched to a gene: 11. Germline CDR1 and CDR2: SQVTM and ANQGSEA. The CDR3 covers 15 residues.

The V gene is TRBV7-3, the J gene TRBJ1-3, with D unresolved. Trimming pared 5 bases from V and 4 bases from J, leaving 9 bases between. From germline, CDR1 is SGHTA and CDR2 FQGTGA. The CDR3 contains 13 residues. The CDR3 nucleotides are TGTGCCAGCAGCCCTCCGGAAGGAAACACCATATATTTT. This encodes CASSPPEGNTIYF.

The J gene is TRBJ2-2, the V gene TRBV5-1; 7 bases are a match to TRBD1. The V segment lost 5 bases and the J segment 6 bases; nucleotides outside the gene matches: 10. Germline V gives CDR1 SGHRS, CDR2 YFSETQ. There are 15 residues in the CDR3. As DNA, the CDR3 is TGCGCCAGCAGTGTGGGACAGAATATGGCCGGGGAGCTGTTTTTT. The encoded protein is CASSVGQNMAGELFF.

This clone was observed a single time. The rearrangement uses TRBV6-5 and TRBJ2-7, with TRBD2 as a possible D gene (5 bases). Germline V gives CDR1 MNHEY, CDR2 SVGAGI. Trimming stripped 0 bases from V and 5 bases from J, with 14 bases between. The CDR3 is 15 residues long. The CDR3 is CASSYSVGSLNEQYF. The CDR3, as DNA: TGTGCCAGCAGTTACTCGGTGGGGAGTTTAAACGAGCAGTACTTC.

The chain is built from TRBV16 and TRBJ1-4; D is unresolved. Per the germline V gene, CDR1 is KGHSY and CDR2 is FQNENV. The V gene lost 4 bases and the J gene lost 8 bases, with 11 bases spanning the gap. The CDR3 totals 13 residues. CDR3 amino acids: CASSPRYGEKLFF. In nucleotides, the CDR3 is TGTGCCAGCAGCCCTAGGTACGGAGAAAAACTGTTTTTT.